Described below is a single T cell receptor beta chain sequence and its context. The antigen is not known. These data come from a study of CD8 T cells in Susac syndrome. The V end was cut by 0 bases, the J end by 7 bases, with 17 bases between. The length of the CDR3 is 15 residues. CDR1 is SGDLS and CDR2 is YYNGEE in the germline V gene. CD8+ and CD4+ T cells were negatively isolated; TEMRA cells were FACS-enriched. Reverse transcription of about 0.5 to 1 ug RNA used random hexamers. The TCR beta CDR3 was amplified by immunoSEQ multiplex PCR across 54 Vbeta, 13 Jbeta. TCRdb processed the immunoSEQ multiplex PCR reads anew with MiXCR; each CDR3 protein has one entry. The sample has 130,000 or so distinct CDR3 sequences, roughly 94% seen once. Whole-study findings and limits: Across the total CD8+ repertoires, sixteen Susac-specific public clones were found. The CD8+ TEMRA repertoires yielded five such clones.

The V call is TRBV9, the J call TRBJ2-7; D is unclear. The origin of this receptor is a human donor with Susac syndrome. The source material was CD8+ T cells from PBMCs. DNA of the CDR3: TGTGCCAGCAGCGTAGTTTCAGCCCCAGCCGGGGAGCAGTACTTC. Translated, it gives CASSVVSAPAGEQYF.